A single sample gave rise to the 17 T cell receptor beta chains below, sequenced in a study of T cells after yellow fever vaccination. TCRdb reprocessed the 5' RACE reads with MiXCR, giving one entry per CDR3 protein. The sample has some 260,000 distinct CDR3 sequences; about 5.2% are singletons. The input for sequencing was CD4+ T cells sorted from PBMCs, taken on the day of the yellow fever booster vaccination. The receptor set was obtained from a man aged 18 to 30 who received the YFV17D yellow fever vaccine.

This clonotype was picked up many times. This chain uses TRBV20-1 with TRBJ2-1, with TRBD2 identical over 8 bases. The V segment lost 0 bases and the J segment 4 bases; nucleotides outside the gene matches: 11. CDR1 and CDR2 from the germline V gene are DFQATT and SNEGSKA (reference sequence). This CDR3 has 17 residues. CDR3 amino acids: CSARDRSGTSLYNEQFF. Here the CDR3 DNA reads TGCAGTGCTAGAGATAGGTCGGGGACTAGTCTTTACAATGAGCAGTTCTTC.

This clonotype was observed a few times. The chain joins TRBV4-2 to TRBJ1-4; D not resolved. CDR1 and CDR2 (germline): LGHNA, YNFKEQ. This CDR3 has 18 residues. Trimming shortened V by 0 bases and J by 2 bases, and 16 bases separated the two germline ends. CDR3 DNA: TGTGCCAGCAGCCAAGAACTAGCACTAACCCTCACTAATGAAAAACTGTTTTTT. Protein product: CASSQELALTLTNEKLFF.

This clonotype occurred many times. The chain recombines TRBV4-3 with TRBJ2-3, with 7 bases that match TRBD2. This CDR3 region has 14 residues. The junction had 3 bases not matched to a gene; V was cut back by 4 bases and J by 2 bases. The V gene's germline CDR1 is LGHNA and CDR2 YSLEER. CDR3 residues: CASSRGGNTDTQYF. CDR3 nucleotide sequence: TGCGCCAGCAGCCGGGGGGGGAACACAGATACGCAGTATTTT.

This clonotype was detected a few times. The chain recombines TRBV11-3 with TRBJ2-1; D perhaps matches TRBD2 (6 bases). Germline lookup yields CDR1 SGHNT and CDR2 YENEEA. V shed 5 bases and J shed 0 bases, with 14 bases lying between them. The CDR3 has 16 residues. The CDR3 DNA reads as TGTGCCAGCAGCCTGGGGGGAGGAAACTCCTACAATGAGCAGTTCTTC. Its protein product is CASSLGGGNSYNEQFF.

This clonotype was seen at least ten times. The CDR3 DNA sequence: TGTGCCAGCAGCCAAAAAGTCAACCCCTATCAAATCTCTGGGGCCAACGTCCTGACTTTC. Its protein is CASSQKVNPYQISGANVLTF. The chain joins TRBV14 to TRBJ2-6; D gene uncertain. There are 20 residues in the CDR3. Germline V CDR1 and CDR2: SGHDN, FVKESK. V shed 2 bases and J shed 0 bases, with 20 bases lying between them.

This clonotype was seen many times. The chain recombines TRBV27 with TRBJ1-1, with D uncertain. The length of the CDR3 is 14 residues. CDR1 and CDR2 (germline): MNHEY, SMNVEV (reference sequence). Trimming took off 4 bases at V and 1 base at J, with 10 bases between the two ends. CDR3 sequence (DNA): TGTGCCAGCAGTTCCCCAACAAAGAACACTGAAGCTTTCTTT. Translation: CASSSPTKNTEAFF.

The chain uses TRBV30 and TRBJ2-5, with no clear D. V lost 0 bases and J 5 bases, leaving 7 bases between the germline ends. The CDR3 covers 12 residues. Germline V gene sequence: CDR1 GTSNPN, CDR2 SVGIG (reference sequence). The CDR3 here is CAWSVRVETQYF. The CDR3 region has the DNA TGTGCCTGGAGTGTACGAGTCGAGACCCAGTACTTC.

This clonotype turned up a few times. The CDR3, as DNA: TGTGCCAGCAGCGCGGACAGGGGAATAGATCAGCCCCAGCATTTT. Translated, it gives CASSADRGIDQPQHF. The chain uses TRBV9 and TRBJ1-5, with 9 nucleotides matching TRBD1. CDR1 is SGDLS and CDR2 is YYNGEE in the germline V gene. The CDR3 is made up of 15 amino acids. V gave up 3 bases and J gave up 5 bases; unmatched junction bases: 6.

The sample holds many counts of this clonotype. The V and J genes are TRBV18 and TRBJ1-1; no clear D. V lost 1 base, J lost 0 bases, and 3 bases lay in between. The CDR3 extends over 13 amino acids. Germline values: CDR1 KGHSH, CDR2 LQKENI. CDR3 loop: CASSPQVNTEAFF. CDR3 in DNA: TGTGCCAGCTCACCACAGGTGAACACTGAAGCTTTCTTT.

The chain couples TRBV7-2 to TRBJ2-2; 14 nucleotides align to TRBD2. CDR1 and CDR2 from the germline V gene are SGHTA and FQGNSA. The ends lost 5 bases at V and 1 base at J; junction bases unmatched: 3. The CDR3 has 17 amino acids. The CDR3 DNA reads as TGTGCCAGCAGCCGTGGACTAGCGGGGGGGAACACCGGGGAGCTGTTTTTT. Translating it yields CASSRGLAGGNTGELFF.

This clonotype was seen a handful of times. The V call is TRBV10-1, the J call TRBJ2-1, with a tentative D call TRBD2 (5 bases). Trimming cost V 0 bases and J 0 bases, with 9 bases left between them. CDR1 WNHNN and CDR2 SYGVQD come from the germline V gene (reference sequence). This CDR3 has 16 amino acids. CDR3 in amino acids: CASSESRAFSYNEQFF. CDR3 in DNA: TGCGCCAGCAGTGAGTCGAGGGCTTTCTCCTACAATGAGCAGTTCTTC.

This clonotype was seen many times. This chain uses TRBV7-3 with TRBJ2-7, with D hard to call. The CDR3 loop spans 15 amino acids. Germline CDR1 is SGHTA and CDR2 is FQGTGA. The V and J ends lost 1 base and 6 bases respectively, with 16 bases between them. In DNA, the CDR3 is TGTGCCAGCAGCTTAAAAGCTAATCCTCTCTCCGAGCAGTACTTC. Its protein product is CASSLKANPLSEQYF.

This clonotype was found a few times. The CDR3 DNA follows: TGTGCCAGCAGCCTCCGACTGGGACCCCAAGAGACCCAGTACTTC. Its translation is CASSLRLGPQETQYF. V is TRBV7-3 and J is TRBJ2-5; either TRBD1 or TRBD2 may fit D (5 bases each). The germline V gene has CDR1 SGHTA and CDR2 FQGTGA. The CDR3 consists of 15 residues. V lost 5 bases and J lost 1, with 14 bases in between.

The chain employs TRBV7-2 and TRBJ2-3; the match to TRBD2 covers 7 bases. Trimming removed 0 bases from V and 4 bases from J; junction bases left unmatched: 10. Germline V gives CDR1 SGHTA, CDR2 FQGNSA. The CDR3 contains 17 residues. The CDR3, as DNA: TGTGCCAGCAGCTTAGCGCGTGGCGGGGGAAGCGCAGATACGCAGTATTTT. This sequence encodes CASSLARGGGSADTQYF.

CDR3 DNA sequence: TGTGCCAGCAGCCTCGGGGAGCAAGATACGCAGTATTTT. Protein product: CASSLGEQDTQYF. The chain recombines TRBV9 with TRBJ2-3; D may be TRBD2 (5 bases). There are 13 residues in the CDR3. Germline loops: CDR1 SGDLS, CDR2 YYNGEE. The V gene lost 4 bases and the J gene lost 5 bases, with 11 bases spanning the gap.

This clonotype was seen repeatedly, ten times or more. This chain uses TRBV23-1 with TRBJ2-3, with D possibly being TRBD1 (5 bases). TRBV23-1 is an open reading frame whose function is uncertain. Between the trimmed V and J ends, which lost 0 bases and 2 bases, there was a span of 12 bases. This CDR3 contains 16 residues. The CDR3 DNA reads as TGCGCCAGCAGTCAATCGGAAGGGGAAATCACAGATACGCAGTATTTT. Its protein product is CASSQSEGEITDTQYF.

The J gene is TRBJ1-4, the V gene TRBV20-1, with D possibly being TRBD1 (5 bases). The length of the CDR3 is 14 residues. Per the germline V gene, CDR1 is DFQATT and CDR2 is SNEGSKA (reference sequence). V gave up 2 bases and J gave up 6 bases, with 13 bases separating them. The CDR3 coding sequence is TGCAGTGCTAGACTCAGGGAAGTTGATGAAAAACTGTTTTTT. Its translation: CSARLREVDEKLFF.